These 19 T cell receptor beta chains came from one sample sequenced in a study of OX40 agonist ivuxolimab in advanced cancers. The method was immunoSEQ multiplex PCR; TCRdb's version includes in-frame clones alone and lacks a portion of them. The sample records 55,000 to 90,000 clones, about 82% being singletons. The sample consisted of CD4+ or CD8+ T cells sorted from blood, taken in a trial of the OX40 agonist ivuxolimab. The receptors originated from an adult with an advanced solid tumor such as melanoma, head and neck, liver or kidney cancer.

The chain recombines TRBV6-1 with TRBJ2-2, with unresolved D. CDR3 length: 13 residues. Germline V gene data show CDR1 as MNHNS and CDR2 as SASEGT. Trimming cost V 6 bases and J 4 bases, with 9 bases left between them. CDR3 in amino acids: CASSAIGTGELFF. Written as DNA, the CDR3 is TGTGCCAGCAGCGCGATCGGCACCGGGGAGCTGTTTTTT.

This sequence joins TRBV11-3 and TRBJ1-5; D possibly corresponds to TRBD1 (6 bases). V lost 0 bases and J 0 bases, leaving 18 bases between the germline ends. From germline, CDR1 is SGHNT and CDR2 YENEEA. The CDR3 runs 19 residues. The CDR3 bases are TGTGCCAGCAGCTTAGAAAGTGAGCAAGGGGGGTATAGCAATCAGCCCCAGCATTTT. It is translated as CASSLESEQGGYSNQPQHF.

The chain combines TRBV4-2 with TRBJ1-3; D not resolved. Trimming left V 1 base short and J 4 bases short, with 11 bases between. This CDR3 has 15 residues. CDR1 and CDR2 (germline): LGHNA, YNFKEQ. The DNA for the CDR3 is TGTGCCAGCAGCCAAGTGATGTGGAACGGAAACACCATATATTTT. Amino acids: CASSQVMWNGNTIYF.

As to this clone: This CDR3 is also generated by other DNA sequences in the sample. V usage is TRBV19 and J usage is TRBJ1-5; 10 positions agree with TRBD1. Looked up from germline, CDR1 is LNHDA and CDR2 is SQIVND (reference sequence). The trim removed 1 base at V and 4 bases at J, leaving 1 base unmatched. This CDR3 is built from 15 residues. The CDR3 loop is CASSIGTGGNQPQHF. Written as DNA, the CDR3 is TGTGCCAGTAGTATAGGGACAGGGGGTAATCAGCCCCAGCATTTT.

This clone was recorded only once. The chain uses TRBV19 and TRBJ2-7; D is perhaps TRBD1 or TRBD2 (5 bases each). Germline V CDR1 and CDR2: LNHDA, SQIVND (reference sequence). CDR3 length: 15 amino acids. Trimming stripped 5 bases from V and 1 base from J, with 15 bases between. CDR3 loop: CASSFRDADSYEQYF. The DNA of the CDR3 is TGTGCCAGTAGTTTCCGGGACGCCGATTCCTACGAGCAGTACTTC.

This chain connects TRBV18 to TRBJ2-7; D is possibly TRBD1 (5 bases). Germline V gene data show CDR1 as KGHSH and CDR2 as LQKENI. This CDR3 spans 14 amino acids. V dropped 1 base and J dropped 2 bases, with 9 bases sitting between them. The CDR3 DNA reads as TGTGCCAGCTCACCACGTAAGGGGCCCTACGAGCAGTACTTC. It codes for CASSPRKGPYEQYF.

In this sample, this clone turned up once. The gene calls are TRBV5-1 and TRBJ2-5; unclear D gene. This CDR3 has 13 amino acids. V gave up 0 bases and J gave up 5 bases, with 8 bases separating them. CDR1 and CDR2 from the germline V gene are SGHRS and YFSETQ. The CDR3: CASSLEGPETQYF. The CDR3, as DNA: TGCGCCAGCAGCTTGGAGGGTCCGGAGACCCAGTACTTC. The full variable domain, its missing parts supplied by reference TRBV5-1 and TRBJ2-5, is KAGVTQTPRYLIKTRGQQVTLSCSPISGHRSVSWYQQTPGQGLQFLFEYFSETQRNKGNFPGRFSGRQFSNSRSEMNVSTLELGDSALYLCASSLEGPETQYFGPGTRLLVL.

This clone appeared a few times. CDR3 DNA sequence: TGTGCCAGCAGCTCCAAAGGGACAGGGAGCTCCTACGAGCAGTACTTC. It translates to CASSSKGTGSSYEQYF. The chain combines TRBV7-6 with TRBJ2-7; TRBD1 aligns across 9 bases. Germline assignment: CDR1 SGHVS and CDR2 FNYEAQ. V was pared by 4 bases and J by 0 bases, with 7 bases of the junction left unmatched. The CDR3 spans 16 residues.

V gene TRBV6-6 combines with J gene TRBJ1-6; possibly TRBD1 for D (5 bases). The CDR3 spans 16 residues. V shed 7 bases and J shed 10 bases, with 23 bases lying between them. Germline-derived CDR1 and CDR2 are MNHNY and SVGAGI (reference sequence). The CDR3 coding sequence is TGTGCCAGCACTCTAATCCAAGGACCTGGGGGATCACCCCTCCACTTT. It codes for CASTLIQGPGGSPLHF.

This sequence joins TRBV19 and TRBJ2-5; the D gene could be TRBD1 or TRBD2 (7 bases each). V shed 8 bases and J shed 1 base, with 17 bases lying between them. Germline V CDR1 and CDR2: LNHDA, SQIVND (reference sequence). The CDR3 runs to 15 residues. CDR3 DNA sequence: TGTGCCAGTGATGACAGGGCGGGGGTCCAAGAGACCCAGTACTTC. It translates to CASDDRAGVQETQYF.

The chain links TRBV4-1 to TRBJ2-3; no clear D gene. Trimming took off 2 bases at V and 2 bases at J, with 8 bases between the two ends. The CDR3 spans 14 residues. Per the germline V gene, CDR1 is MGHRA and CDR2 is YSYEKL. The CDR3 here is CASSQPTITDTQYF. CDR3 coding DNA: TGCGCCAGCAGCCAACCTACTATCACAGATACGCAGTATTTT.

The rearrangement links TRBV5-4 to TRBJ2-5, with D tentatively TRBD1 or TRBD2 (5 bases each). Germline V gene sequence: CDR1 SGHNT, CDR2 YYREEE (reference sequence). Trimming removed 4 bases at V and 2 bases at J, with 15 bases between. This CDR3 is built from 15 residues. CDR3 nucleotides: TGTGCCAGCAGCGTAATCGGGACCGAACAAGAGACCCAGTACTTC. Its protein product is CASSVIGTEQETQYF. The full variable domain, rest sourced from reference TRBV5-4 and TRBJ2-5, is ETGVTQSPTHLIKTRGQQVTLRCSSQSGHNTVSWYQQALGQGPQFIFQYYREEENGRGNFPPRFSGLQFPNYSSELNVNALELDDSALYLCASSVIGTEQETQYFGPGTRLLVL.

This clone was observed a handful of times. This CDR3 reads CAISEWQGEYEQYF. The CDR3 nucleotides are TGTGCCATCAGTGAGTGGCAGGGGGAGTACGAGCAGTACTTC. J is TRBJ2-7 and V is TRBV10-3, with 7 nucleotides matching TRBD1. V shed 1 base and J 4 bases; nucleotides not matched to a gene: 4. The CDR3 has 14 residues. Per the germline V gene, CDR1 is ENHRY and CDR2 is SYGVKD.

The V and J genes are TRBV6-1 and TRBJ2-1; 7 positions agree with TRBD1. Germline V gene lookup returns CDR1 MNHNS and CDR2 SASEGT. The trim removed 6 bases at V and 5 bases at J, leaving 13 bases unmatched. CDR3 size: 16 residues. The CDR3 sequence: CASREPTGRIDNEQFF. The CDR3 region has the DNA TGTGCCAGCAGGGAACCGACAGGGCGGATCGACAATGAGCAGTTCTTC.

The gene calls are TRBV28 and TRBJ1-2, with D hard to call. Trimming cost V 5 bases and J 8 bases, with 15 bases left between them. The CDR3 has 13 amino acids. Germline CDR1 is MDHEN and CDR2 is SYDVKM. The CDR3 nucleotides are TGTGCCAGCAGTCTAGGGAACCCAAGGGGCTACACCTTC. Protein product: CASSLGNPRGYTF.

This clone showed up just a few times. The V and J genes are TRBV5-4 and TRBJ2-7, with no clear D. This CDR3 has 17 amino acids. The V end lost 0 bases, the J end lost 2 bases, and 18 bases lay between the germline ends. Germline V gene lookup returns CDR1 SGHNT and CDR2 YYREEE (reference sequence). CDR3 nucleotide sequence: TGTGCCAGCAGCTTGGAGCCCCATAAACTAAGGACCTACGAGCAGTACTTC. Translation gives CASSLEPHKLRTYEQYF.

The chain combines TRBV6-5 with TRBJ1-1; 8 bases agree with TRBD1. Germline V gene sequence: CDR1 MNHEY, CDR2 SVGAGI. The CDR3 spans 15 residues. J lost 5 bases, V lost 6 bases, and 11 bases had no gene match. Here the CDR3 DNA reads TGTGCCAGCAGAAGACCGCAGGGGGCCCGTACTGAAGCTTTCTTT. This sequence encodes CASRRPQGARTEAFF.

The gene calls are TRBV7-6 and TRBJ2-1, with 10 nucleotides matching TRBD2. CDR1 is SGHVS and CDR2 is FNYEAQ in the germline V gene. Trimming removed 2 bases from V and 9 bases from J; junction bases left unmatched: 10. The CDR3 extends over 16 amino acids. The CDR3 DNA follows: TGTGCCAGCAGCTTATTCGAAGCGGGGGGGATGGGTGAGCAGTTCTTC. This sequence encodes CASSLFEAGGMGEQFF.

This chain joins TRBV5-1 and TRBJ2-7; 9 bases are shared with TRBD1. The CDR3 is 14 amino acids. The J segment lost 2 bases and the V segment lost 4 bases, leaving 4 bases of the junction unmatched. Germline V gives CDR1 SGHRS, CDR2 YFSETQ. The CDR3 DNA sequence: TGCGCCAGCAGCCTACGGACAGGGGCCTACGAGCAGTACTTC. The encoded protein is CASSLRTGAYEQYF.